This TCR beta chain appears in the sequencing data of a study of OX40 agonist ivuxolimab in advanced cancers. Findings of the study overall: In the 0.1 to 3.0 mg/kg range, CD4+ and CD8+ blood T cells had expanded clonally by week 6. Still undetermined is the antigen specificity of the expanded peripheral T cells.

A word on this clone: Its antigen is not identified.

The germline V and J ends were trimmed by 4 bases and 2 bases, with 12 bases remaining between them. Germline CDR1 reads MNHEY; CDR2 reads SVGAGI. CDR3 size: 15 residues. Sequencing was performed with immunoSEQ multiplex PCR; in TCRdb, only in-frame clones are kept and a portion is missing. The repertoire holds about 73,000 clones, about 86% seen once, with roughly 8.6% in the top ten. This clonotype was obtained from an adult with an advanced solid tumor such as melanoma, head and neck, liver or kidney cancer. The V gene is TRBV6-5, the J gene TRBJ1-5; D is perhaps TRBD1 (5 bases). Specimen: CD4+ or CD8+ T cells sorted from blood, collected in a trial of the OX40 agonist ivuxolimab. The CDR3 DNA sequence: TGTGCCAGCAGTTTTAGCAGGGTGGGCAATCAGCCCCAGCATTTT. Amino acid sequence: CASSFSRVGNQPQHF.